This T cell receptor (beta chain) was obtained from a study of early T cells in non-severe SARS-CoV-2 infection. Study background: The sequenced material was bulk RNA from unsorted whole blood, and its chains were unpaired.

Individually, cDNA molecules had unique molecular identifiers attached to them. TCRdb re-derived calls from the 5' RACE reads in MiXCR, one entry per CDR3 protein. The sample consists of about 56,000 distinct CDR3 sequences, roughly 10% of them appearing once. Losses at the gene ends were 3 bases for V and 2 bases for J; bases not matched to a gene: 3. The CDR3 is 14 amino acids. Looked up from germline, CDR1 is DFQATT and CDR2 is SNEGSKA (reference sequence). In its sample, this clonotype was seen many times. The antigen is unknown. Study-wide results and limits: Private and CD4 specificities were missed by VDJdb matching, which favored anti-spike CD8 responses.

Sequencing was done on a sample of whole blood. The V and J genes are TRBV20-1 and TRBJ2-7; TRBD2 agrees at 11 bases. The receptor was derived from an adult who was a healthcare worker with PCR-confirmed SARS-CoV-2 infection or an uninfected control (not recorded which). As DNA, the CDR3 is TGCAGTGCTAGGGTAGCGGGAGGGCCCTACGAGCAGTACTTC. This encodes CSARVAGGPYEQYF.